One and the same sample provided the 15 T cell receptor beta chains below, sequenced in a study of radiotherapy plus CTLA-4 blockade in lung cancer listed by TCRdb under 2018. Library preparation was by the immunoSEQ multiplex PCR assay. TCRdb holds this immuneACCESS table with in-frame rearrangements only. Some clones are missing; in checked studies, unresolved V genes explain under half, and the rest has no known cause. The table for this sample lists 70,000 to 90,000 clones; 78% of them were counted only once. Together, the top ten hold around 7% of the sample. The specimen comprised peripheral blood, sampled from a patient treated with radiotherapy plus ipilimumab. These receptors all come from a human donor with non-small cell lung cancer who had a complete response to radiotherapy plus ipilimumab.

The rearrangement links TRBV25-1 to TRBJ1-6; D unclear. V was cut by 3 bases and J by 6 bases, with 12 bases left in between. CDR1 and CDR2 (germline): MGHDK, SYGVNS. The CDR3 sequence is 15 residues long. The CDR3: CASSDGAVSNSPLHF. The DNA of the CDR3 is TGTGCCAGCAGTGATGGTGCTGTTTCTAATTCACCCCTCCACTTT.

The genes are TRBV9 and TRBJ2-1; the match to TRBD2 covers 7 bases. Germline loops: CDR1 SGDLS, CDR2 YYNGEE. V gave up 0 bases and J gave up 4 bases; unmatched junction bases: 4. The CDR3 sequence is 15 residues long. The CDR3 protein is CASSVASGAYNEQFF. The CDR3 region has the DNA TGTGCCAGCAGCGTAGCTAGCGGAGCTTACAATGAGCAGTTCTTC.

The chain links TRBV6-6 to TRBJ2-1; D is undetermined. Germline lookup yields CDR1 MNHNY and CDR2 SVGAGI (reference sequence). The CDR3 sequence is 11 residues long. V lost 6 bases, J lost 7 bases, and 7 bases lay in between. CDR3 DNA: TGTGCCAGCAGCACTCGTAATGAGCAGTTCTTC. This encodes CASSTRNEQFF.

This chain joins TRBV2 and TRBJ2-7; a weak D match, TRBD2 (5 bases). Germline V gene data show CDR1 as SNHLY and CDR2 as FYNNEI. Trimming cost V 7 bases and J 6 bases, with 16 bases left between them. This CDR3 is 13 amino acids long. The CDR3 nucleotides read TGTGCCAGCACAGCCGGGAATCGGGGCGAGCAGTACTTC. Protein: CASTAGNRGEQYF.

This chain uses TRBV7-2 with TRBJ2-7; the D is unclear. The CDR3 loop spans 12 amino acids. V gave up 5 bases and J gave up 2 bases, with 7 bases separating them. Per the germline V gene, CDR1 is SGHTA and CDR2 is FQGNSA. This CDR3 reads CASSLAPYEQYF. DNA for the CDR3: TGTGCCAGCAGCCTTGCCCCCTACGAGCAGTACTTC.

CDR3 loop: CAWSVVGEQYF. CDR3 bases: TGTGCCTGGAGTGTAGTCGGCGAGCAGTACTTC. The chain carries TRBV30 and TRBJ2-7; no firm D call. The CDR3 extends over 11 amino acids. Germline V gene sequence: CDR1 GTSNPN, CDR2 SVGIG (reference sequence). The germline V and J ends were trimmed by 0 bases and 6 bases, with 6 bases remaining between them.

This chain connects TRBV5-1 to TRBJ1-2; D call uncertain. The V gene's germline CDR1 is SGHRS and CDR2 YFSETQ. The V gene lost 0 bases and the J gene lost 6 bases, with 9 bases spanning the gap. The CDR3 length is 13 residues. The CDR3 loop is CASSLDNINGYTF. The CDR3 DNA sequence: TGCGCCAGCAGCTTGGACAATATTAATGGCTACACCTTC.

CDR3 residues: CASIRTSGGAGEQFF. For the CDR3, the DNA is TGTGCCAGCATCCGGACTAGCGGGGGGGCCGGTGAGCAGTTCTTC. This chain uses TRBV2 with TRBJ2-1; TRBD2 matches at 15 bases. From germline, CDR1 is SNHLY and CDR2 FYNNEI. The V segment lost 7 bases and the J segment 9 bases; nucleotides outside the gene matches: 7. This CDR3 contains 15 residues.

The V gene is TRBV4-1, the J gene TRBJ2-1, with 12 bases lining up with TRBD2. V was pared by 5 bases and J by 7 bases, with 6 bases of the junction left unmatched. The CDR3 covers 15 residues. The germline CDR1 and CDR2 sequences are MGHRA and YSYEKL. In nucleotides, the CDR3 is TGCGCCAGCAGCGGACTAGCGGGGCTGGGTAATGAGCAGTTCTTC. Translation: CASSGLAGLGNEQFF.

This clone was counted once. This chain links TRBV10-2 with TRBJ1-2; the D gene is possibly TRBD1 (5 bases). The CDR3 covers 17 residues. V shed 5 bases and J shed 5 bases, with 24 bases lying between them. Germline lookup yields CDR1 WSHSY and CDR2 SAAADI. The CDR3 nucleotides read TGCGCCAGCAGTTCTTCTACTTCATCGAGACAGTCTTATGGCTACACCTTC. Its protein product is CASSSSTSSRQSYGYTF.

V gene TRBV27 combines with J gene TRBJ2-1; no clear D. The length of the CDR3 is 16 residues. The germline V and J ends were trimmed by 4 bases and 0 bases, with 13 bases remaining between them. Germline V gives CDR1 MNHEY, CDR2 SMNVEV (reference sequence). The CDR3 nucleotides are TGTGCCAGCAGTTCCCCCGGAGCGTCCTCCTACAATGAGCAGTTCTTC. Its protein product is CASSSPGASSYNEQFF.

Regarding this clone: One end of the junction is discordant with germline, which a read error may explain. This sample also contains other DNA sequences that code for the same CDR3. The chain employs TRBV6-1 and TRBJ1-1, with D perhaps matching TRBD1 (6 bases). This CDR3 has 15 amino acids. Germline-derived CDR1 and CDR2 are MNHNS and SASEGT. The DNA for the CDR3 is TGCGCCAGCAGTTCCCGGACAGATCGGTTCACTGAAGCTTTCTTT. It translates to CASSSRTDRFTEAFF.

The chain links TRBV7-9 to TRBJ2-1; the D is unclear. The CDR3 length is 15 residues. Germline V gene sequence: CDR1 SEHNR, CDR2 FQNEAQ (reference sequence). Trimming stripped 1 base from V and 10 bases from J, with 17 bases between. CDR3 amino acids: CASSLGSNRVDEQFF. The CDR3 DNA reads as TGTGCCAGCAGCTTAGGTTCGAATAGGGTGGACGAGCAGTTCTTC.

The chain employs TRBV7-2 and TRBJ2-1, with 7 bases aligning to TRBD1. Losses at the gene ends were 5 bases for V and 9 bases for J; bases not matched to a gene: 13. The CDR3 runs 15 residues. CDR1 is SGHTA and CDR2 is FQGNSA in the germline V gene. CDR3 in amino acids: CASSPGTAPGIEQFF. The CDR3 coding sequence is TGTGCCAGCAGCCCCGGGACAGCCCCAGGGATTGAGCAGTTCTTC.

This clone was found a few times. The V call is TRBV6-6, the J call TRBJ2-7; D not certain. The V end was cut by 0 bases, the J end by 0 bases, with 6 bases between. The CDR3 is 14 amino acids. In germline, CDR1 is MNHNY, CDR2 SVGAGI (reference sequence). The CDR3 sequence is CASSYSQNSYEQYF. Written as DNA, the CDR3 is TGTGCCAGCAGTTACTCTCAGAACTCCTACGAGCAGTACTTC.